These 18 T cell receptor beta chains originate from one sample sequenced in a study of early T cells in non-severe SARS-CoV-2 infection. TCRdb reanalysed the 5' RACE reads using MiXCR and keeps one entry per CDR3 protein. This table holds some 36,000 distinct CDR3 sequences, around 6.5% found once. Sequenced material: whole blood, taken at baseline. These receptors originate from an adult who was a healthcare worker with PCR-confirmed SARS-CoV-2 infection or an uninfected control (not recorded which).

This clonotype was recorded at least ten times. The chain joins TRBV5-1 to TRBJ2-3; either TRBD1 or TRBD2 may supply D (5 bases each). Germline V CDR1 and CDR2: SGHRS, YFSETQ. Trimming stripped 5 bases from V and 0 bases from J, with 10 bases between. The CDR3 spans 14 residues. The chain's CDR3 is CASSGAGSTDTQYF. CDR3 sequence (DNA): TGCGCCAGCAGTGGGGCGGGCAGCACAGATACGCAGTATTTT.

This rearrangement joins TRBV2 to TRBJ2-2, with TRBD1 matching 8 bases. V gave up 6 bases and J gave up 7 bases; unmatched junction bases: 13. The CDR3 is 16 residues long. CDR1 SNHLY and CDR2 FYNNEI come from the germline V gene. The CDR3 reads CASRDHRQGPVGELFF. CDR3 nucleotides: TGTGCCAGCAGGGATCATAGACAGGGGCCGGTCGGGGAGCTGTTTTTT.

There are many counts of this clonotype. V usage is TRBV25-1 and J usage is TRBJ2-3; D gene ambiguous. Germline values: CDR1 MGHDK, CDR2 SYGVNS. This CDR3 spans 13 amino acids. V was shortened by 4 bases and J by 4 bases, with 9 bases between the two germline ends. CDR3 bases: TGTGCCAGCAGTGGAGTTGGTCCAGATACGCAGTATTTT. Translated, it gives CASSGVGPDTQYF.

The chain recombines TRBV7-3 with TRBJ2-3; TRBD2 might be the D (6 bases). Germline V gene data show CDR1 as SGHTA and CDR2 as FQGTGA. The CDR3 spans 16 residues. The V gene lost 3 bases and the J gene lost 5 bases, with 18 bases spanning the gap. As DNA, the CDR3 is TGTGCCAGCAGCTTTTCACCAGCGGGTGGGGGAGATACGCAGTATTTT. Protein: CASSFSPAGGGDTQYF.

At least ten counts were recorded for this clonotype. This chain links TRBV4-1 with TRBJ2-7, with 10 positions matching TRBD2. In germline, CDR1 is MGHRA, CDR2 YSYEKL. V shed 4 bases, J shed 0 bases, and the junction held 6 bases outside the gene matches. The CDR3 runs to 16 residues. The CDR3 sequence is CASSLQPSGSSYEQYF. As DNA, the CDR3 is TGCGCCAGCAGCCTTCAACCTAGCGGGAGCTCCTACGAGCAGTACTTC.

This clonotype was counted at least ten times. V usage is TRBV12-3 or TRBV12-4 and J usage is TRBJ2-7, with D tentatively TRBD1 (6 bases). This CDR3 is 15 amino acids long. The V end was cut by 5 bases, the J end by 3 bases, with 17 bases between. The CDR3: CASSSPTGSGYEQYF. The DNA of the CDR3 is TGTGCCAGCAGTAGCCCGACAGGATCAGGCTACGAGCAGTACTTC.

This clonotype has a count of ten or more. The chain combines TRBV28 with TRBJ1-5; D is perhaps TRBD1 (5 bases). Germline loops: CDR1 MDHEN, CDR2 SYDVKM. V was clipped by 2 bases and J by 1 base, with 15 bases between them. CDR3 size: 17 residues. This chain's CDR3 is CASSLVSWGLSNQPQHF. The CDR3 bases are TGTGCCAGCAGTTTAGTCAGCTGGGGACTAAGCAATCAGCCCCAGCATTTT.

Ten or more counts support this clonotype. This sequence joins TRBV6-6 and TRBJ2-7; 8 bases match TRBD1. This CDR3 contains 17 residues. CDR1 is MNHNY and CDR2 is SVGAGI in the germline V gene (reference sequence). The J segment lost 5 bases and the V segment lost 3 bases, leaving 15 bases of the junction unmatched. The CDR3 loop reads CASSYLPQGANTHEQYF. CDR3 in DNA: TGTGCCAGCAGTTATCTCCCGCAGGGGGCTAATACCCACGAGCAGTACTTC.

This clonotype was seen a handful of times. This sequence joins TRBV7-6 and TRBJ1-1; TRBD1 might be the D (6 bases). The CDR3 has 15 amino acids. Germline lookup yields CDR1 SGHVS and CDR2 FNYEAQ. V dropped 0 bases and J dropped 5 bases, with 13 bases sitting between them. The chain's CDR3 is CASSLAQGGKTEAFF. The CDR3 DNA follows: TGTGCCAGCAGCTTAGCACAGGGTGGAAAAACTGAAGCTTTCTTT.

This clonotype was counted many times. This sequence joins TRBV12-3 or TRBV12-4 and TRBJ2-1; 9 positions match TRBD2. The CDR3 loop spans 15 amino acids. The J segment lost 6 bases and the V segment lost 7 bases, leaving 10 bases of the junction unmatched. The CDR3 DNA reads as TGTGCCAGCACCGCGATAGCGGGAGTTAGCAATGAGCAGTTCTTC. Residues: CASTAIAGVSNEQFF.

This clonotype has a handful of counts. The junction and the germline gene differ at one end; a read error may be behind it. The genes are TRBV20-1 and TRBJ2-1, with TRBD1 as a possible D gene (7 bases). The CDR3 sequence is 14 residues long. Germline-derived CDR1 and CDR2 are DFQATT and SNEGSKA (reference sequence). The CDR3, as DNA: TGCAGTGCTAGAGAACGGGACAGAGTCCCAGGAGGGGTCTTC. As protein: CSARERDRVPGGVF.

The rearrangement uses TRBV7-9 and TRBJ2-3, with D perhaps matching TRBD2 (7 bases). This CDR3 has 15 residues. The V and J ends lost 3 bases and 5 bases respectively, with 15 bases between them. In germline, CDR1 is SEHNR, CDR2 FQNEAQ (reference sequence). This chain's CDR3 is CASSLGGRQLDTQYF. DNA for the CDR3: TGTGCCAGCAGCTTGGGGGGGCGGCAGCTAGATACGCAGTATTTT. The full variable domain, its missing parts supplied by reference TRBV7-9 and TRBJ2-3, is DTGVSQNPRHKITKRGQNVTFRCDPISEHNRLYWYRQTLGQGPEFLTYFQNEAQLEKSRLLSDRFSAERPKGSFSTLEIQRTEQGDSAMYLCASSLGGRQLDTQYFGPGTRLTVL.

The chain is built from TRBV20-1 and TRBJ2-1; 10 bases fit TRBD2. Trimming at V came to 6 bases and at J to 10 bases, leaving 27 bases not matched to a gene. Germline V gene lookup returns CDR1 DFQATT and CDR2 SNEGSKA (reference sequence). This CDR3 comprises 19 residues. The CDR3 bases are TGCAGTGCCGAAGGAGGAGGAGTATTAGCGGGAGGCCGATCGTCAGAGCAGTTCTTC. The encoded protein is CSAEGGGVLAGGRSSEQFF.

The chain employs TRBV27 and TRBJ2-3; no clear D. Germline lookup yields CDR1 MNHEY and CDR2 SMNVEV (reference sequence). Trimming cost V 5 bases and J 3 bases, with 9 bases left between them. CDR3 size: 13 residues. The CDR3 spells CASSPIITDTQYF. CDR3 nucleotides: TGTGCCAGCAGTCCTATAATAACAGATACGCAGTATTTT.

This clonotype came up many times. The J gene is TRBJ2-7, the V gene TRBV7-9, with a possible D match to TRBD2 (5 bases). Germline V gene lookup returns CDR1 SEHNR and CDR2 FQNEAQ (reference sequence). V was pared by 0 bases and J by 1 base, with 10 bases between. The CDR3 runs to 15 residues. The CDR3: CASSLASAESYEQYF. CDR3 sequence (DNA): TGTGCCAGCAGCTTAGCTAGCGCGGAGTCCTACGAGCAGTACTTC.

The table lists this clonotype with many counts. The chain carries TRBV7-9 and TRBJ2-7; possibly TRBD2 for D (6 bases). The germline gives CDR1 SEHNR, CDR2 FQNEAQ (reference sequence). This CDR3 is built from 13 residues. The germline V and J ends were trimmed by 1 base and 7 bases, with 11 bases remaining between them. The chain's CDR3 is CASSLELAGEQYF. DNA for the CDR3: TGTGCCAGCAGCTTAGAACTAGCTGGGGAGCAGTACTTC.

The CDR3 bases are TGCGCCAGCAGCTTGTGGTCGACAGTAGGGGATGAGCAGTTCTTC. Translation: CASSLWSTVGDEQFF. The J gene is TRBJ2-1, the V gene TRBV5-1; maybe TRBD1 (5 bases). The germline gives CDR1 SGHRS, CDR2 YFSETQ. The CDR3 is 15 residues long. The ends were cut back, 1 base at V and 8 bases at J, with 16 bases in the middle.

This clonotype was seen many times. The rearrangement uses TRBV20-1 and TRBJ2-7, with 8 bases that match TRBD2. CDR1 and CDR2 (germline): DFQATT, SNEGSKA (reference sequence). The CDR3 loop spans 15 amino acids. The ends lost 1 base at V and 1 base at J; junction bases unmatched: 6. The CDR3 DNA follows: TGCAGTGCTAGAGTGGGACTAGAACTATCCTACGAGCAGTACTTC. Encoded protein: CSARVGLELSYEQYF.